These T cell receptor beta chains were read from a single sample in a study of cytomegalovirus exposure and HLA in healthy donors. Method: immunoSEQ multiplex PCR; TCRdb's copy keeps in-frame clones and lacks some. The top ten clones hold over 1.5% of a sample with around 200,000 clones, 80% to 85% of them seen once. Sequences were obtained from PBMCs. The receptor source for this set is a man aged 50 to 60 in good health and CMV-seronegative. CDR3s include the opening cysteine and the closing phenylalanine or tryptophan. The order of the fields is D gene, V gene, J gene, clone size, CDR3 DNA, CDR3 protein. D genes are given only for firm matches. Only some rows state a clone size, as once, few, many or a class for expanded clones.

>TRBD1|TRBV6-6|TRBJ2-7|NA
TGTGCCAGCAGTTACTACGGACAGGGGTCCCACGAGCAGTACTTC
CASSYYGQGSHEQYF
>TRBD1|TRBV5-1|TRBJ2-3|NA
TGCGCCAGCAGCTTAACAGGGGGGGATACGCAGTATTTT
CASSLTGGDTQYF
>NA|TRBV4-3|TRBJ2-3|NA
TGCGCCAGCAGCCCCTTCGCGGGGTCGGTGAGAGATACGCAGTATTTT
CASSPFAGSVRDTQYF
>NA|TRBV30|TRBJ2-2|NA
TGTGCCTGGATCGGGGTAACCGGGGAGCTGTTTTTT
CAWIGVTGELFF
>TRBD1|TRBV9|TRBJ1-6|NA
TGTGCCAGCAGCCCACGACAGGGGGCCTCCTATAATTCACCCCTCCACTTT
CASSPRQGASYNSPLHF
>NA|TRBV5-1|TRBJ1-4|NA
TGCGCCAGCAGCTTGGGACAACCGAATGAAAAACTGTTTTTT
CASSLGQPNEKLFF
>NA|TRBV4-2|TRBJ2-6|NA
TGTGCCAGCAGCCAAGGCAGGGCCTCTGCTGGGGCCAACGTCCTGACTTTC
CASSQGRASAGANVLTF
>TRBD1|TRBV4-3|TRBJ2-5|once
TGCGCCAGCAGCCACGCGGACAGGGAAAATTCTAGGACCCAGTACTTC
CASSHADRENSRTQYF
>NA|TRBV27|TRBJ2-3|NA
TGTGCCAGCAGTTTACAGGTCCCATCGGATACGCAGTATTTT
CASSLQVPSDTQYF
>TRBD1|TRBV7-7|TRBJ2-7|once
TGTGCTAGCAGCCCAATAACAGGGGTGAGCGAGCAGTACTTC
CASSPITGVSEQYF
>TRBD1|TRBV5-1|TRBJ2-7|NA
TGCGCCAGCAGCTTAGACAGGGCCGACGAGCAGTACTTC
CASSLDRADEQYF
>TRBD1|TRBV2|TRBJ1-2|NA
TGTGCCAGCAGTGCCGGACAGGGGCGTCTCTACGGCTACACCTTC
CASSAGQGRLYGYTF
>NA|TRBV11-2|TRBJ1-1|NA
TGTGCCAGCAGCTCCCAAGGGGTGGGATACACTGAAGCTTTCTTT
CASSSQGVGYTEAFF
>NA|TRBV2|TRBJ1-1|NA
TGTGCCAGCAGTGCTCACACTGAAGCTTTCTTT
CASSAHTEAFF
>TRBD1|TRBV7-2|TRBJ1-6|NA
TGTGCCATAGGACAGGGATCCCTAGATGTTGGTTCACCCCTCCACTTT
CAIGQGSLDVGSPLHF
>NA|TRBV5-5|TRBJ1-5|NA
TGTGCCAGCAGCCCGACCACAGGTATCATCAATCAGCCCCAGCATTTT
CASSPTTGIINQPQHF
>TRBD2|TRBV28|TRBJ2-7|few
TGTGCCAGCATCATGGGTGCCGGAGCGGGAGACTCCTACGAGCAGTACTTC
CASIMGAGAGDSYEQYF
>TRBD2|TRBV5-1|TRBJ2-7|NA
TGCGCCAGCAGCTTGGCCGGGCTAGCGGCCTCGGAGCAGTACTTC
CASSLAGLAASEQYF
>NA|TRBV7-2|TRBJ2-7|NA
TGTGCCAGCAGCTTCAGTCAGGTCTCCTACGAGCAGTACTTC
CASSFSQVSYEQYF
>TRBD1|TRBV7-9|TRBJ1-1|NA
TGTTCCAGCAGCCAGGACAGGGGGCGTTCGGGAGCTTTCTTT
CSSSQDRGRSGAFF
>TRBD1|TRBV15|TRBJ1-5|NA
TGTGCCACCAATCAAGCCGGGACAGCTAATCAGCCCCAGCATTTT
CATNQAGTANQPQHF
>NA|TRBV7-2|TRBJ1-5|NA
TGTGCCAGCAGCGTAACAGGGTTTCAGCCCCAGCATTTT
CASSVTGFQPQHF
>NA|TRBV2|TRBJ1-1|few
TGTGCCAGCACCCCCCGGGGTTTGAGGACTGAAGCTTTCTTT
CASTPRGLRTEAFF
>TRBD1|TRBV2|TRBJ1-1|NA
TGTGCCAGCAGGCACAGGGGAGCGGTCACTGAAGCTTTCTTT
CASRHRGAVTEAFF
>NA|TRBV5-4|TRBJ2-5|NA
TGTGCCAGCAGCTTGGTAGACCCCGGGTACCAAGAGACCCAGTACTTC
CASSLVDPGYQETQYF
>TRBD1|TRBV27|TRBJ1-2|few
TGTGCCAGCAGAGAGGGACAGGCCTATGGCTACACCTTC
CASREGQAYGYTF
>NA|TRBV10-3|TRBJ1-4|NA
TGTGCCATCAGTGAAGCCGGGGATAATGAAAAACTGTTTTTT
CAISEAGDNEKLFF
>NA|TRBV2|TRBJ2-3|few
TGTGCCAGCAGCGCGGGACAGTTTACAGATACGCAGTATTTT
CASSAGQFTDTQYF
>TRBD1|TRBV11-1|TRBJ1-1|NA
TGTGCCAGCAGCCCCAGCAAGACAGGGTACACTGAAGCTTTCTTT
CASSPSKTGYTEAFF
>NA|TRBV7-2|TRBJ2-7|NA
TGTGCCAGCAGCCGCTTCCCGACTAGCGAGCAGTACTTC
CASSRFPTSEQYF
>NA|TRBV2|TRBJ2-3|NA
TGTGCCAGCAGTGAAGTTAGGCGGGGCACAGATACGCAGTATTTT
CASSEVRRGTDTQYF
>NA|TRBV29-1|TRBJ2-7|once
TGCAGCGGTGCCTCCTCCAGTGCACCCTACGAGCAGTACTTC
CSGASSSAPYEQYF
>TRBD2|TRBV7-3|TRBJ2-1|NA
TGTGCCAGCAGCTCTCGACTAGCGGGAGTCGATGAGCAGTTCTTC
CASSSRLAGVDEQFF
>TRBD1|TRBV18|TRBJ1-2|once
TGTGCCAGCTCACCACCCACAGGGGGTGGAGTCTATGGCTACACCTTC
CASSPPTGGGVYGYTF
>TRBD1|TRBV5-1|TRBJ1-5|NA
TGCGCCAGCAGCTTGGGACAGGGTTCTACTCTCCAGCATTTT
CASSLGQGSTLQHF
>NA|TRBV7-2|TRBJ2-7|NA
TGTGCCAGCAGCACCACTCTCACGACTAGAATTGACTTC
CASSTTLTTRIDF
>NA|TRBV11-1|TRBJ1-4|NA
TGTGCCAGCAGCTTAAGACAGCGTGGTGAAAAACTGTTTTTT
CASSLRQRGEKLFF
>TRBD1|TRBV5-5|TRBJ2-7|NA
TGTGCCAGCAGCTTGTCCCTTCTTGACAGGGTATACGAGCAGTACTTC
CASSLSLLDRVYEQYF
>NA|TRBV28|TRBJ1-2|NA
TGTGCCAGCAGTCCATCCATGGGAAGAGGGTATGGCTACACCTTC
CASSPSMGRGYGYTF
>TRBD2|TRBV28|TRBJ2-4|many
TGTGCCAGCAGCCCGGGACTAGCGGGAATTCAGTACTTC
CASSPGLAGIQYF
>TRBD2|TRBV29-1|TRBJ2-4|NA
TGCAGCGTCAGACTAGCGGGAAGGGGGGCCAAAAACATTCAGTACTTC
CSVRLAGRGAKNIQYF
>NA|TRBV6-1|TRBJ2-4|few
TGTGCCAGCAGTGATACCGGGGAAGCCAAAAACATTCAGTACTTC
CASSDTGEAKNIQYF
>TRBD1|TRBV6-5|TRBJ2-7|NA
TGTGCCAGCAGTTACTCCCGGACAGGGACCTACGAGCAGTACTTC
CASSYSRTGTYEQYF
>TRBD1|TRBV19|TRBJ2-2|NA
TGTGCCAGTAAAAATAGACAGGGAAACACCGGGGAGCTGTTTTTT
CASKNRQGNTGELFF
>NA|TRBV5-1|TRBJ2-7|NA
TGCGCCAGCAGCTTGAACGGACGGGAATACGAGCAGTACTTC
CASSLNGREYEQYF
>NA|TRBV21-1|TRBJ1-4|NA
TGTGCCAGCAGCAAAGAAAACCATAGCAACTCGAAAAAACTGTTTTTT
CASSKENHSNSKKLFF
>TRBD1|TRBV4-2|TRBJ1-6|NA
TGTGCCAGCAGCCTTAGGGGACAGGATAATTCACCCCTCCACTTT
CASSLRGQDNSPLHF
>NA|TRBV7-2|TRBJ1-2|NA
TGTGCCAGCAGCTTATGGAGAGGGAACTCCTACACCTTC
CASSLWRGNSYTF
>TRBD1|TRBV28|TRBJ2-7|NA
TGTGCCAGCAGGTTTCCGACAGGGGGCGAGCAGTACTTC
CASRFPTGGEQYF
>NA|TRBV7-2|TRBJ2-7|once
TGTGCCAGCAGCTTCGACCTAAGAGGATTCCCGGGCTACGAGCAGTACTTC
CASSFDLRGFPGYEQYF
>TRBD2|TRBV19|TRBJ2-7|NA
TGTGCCAGTAGTTCTACGGGGGGGGGCGCGAGCTCCTACGAGCAGTACTTC
CASSSTGGGASSYEQYF
>NA|TRBV10-1|TRBJ2-1|NA
TGCGCCAGCAGTGGGACACCCCAAACCCCCTACAATGAGCAGTTCTTC
CASSGTPQTPYNEQFF
>NA|TRBV28|TRBJ1-2|once
TGTGCCAGCAGTTTAACTCTCAACTATGGCTACACCTTC
CASSLTLNYGYTF
>NA|TRBV7-2|TRBJ2-6|NA
TGTGCCAGCAGCTTAGGAGGCCCCGGGTTTGGTGGGGCCAACGTCCTGACTTTC
CASSLGGPGFGGANVLTF
>NA|TRBV6-6|TRBJ1-2|NA
TGTGCCAGCAACGACGGACAGTATGGCTACACCTTC
CASNDGQYGYTF